Listed below are T cell receptor beta chains from one sample, sequenced in a study of identical twins. TCRdb used MiXCR to reprocess the 5' RACE reads, holding one entry per CDR3 protein. The sample contains nearly 650,000 distinct CDR3 sequences, around 7.4% of which appear only once. The same sample was also studied in work on yellow fever vaccine responses in identical twins.

Sequenced material: PBMCs. These receptors all stem from a woman younger than 30 in good health. Both conserved end residues are part of each CDR3. A D gene is named only where the DNA matches it firmly. Size values are once, few and many counts, or a class for expanded clones, and some rows have none.

clone size	V gene	D gene	CDR3 length	J gene	CDR3 DNA	CDR3 protein
NA	TRBV12-3/TRBV12-4	TRBD1	16	TRBJ2-2	TGTGCCAGCAGTTTACTTTCGGGACAGGGAATCGGGGAGCTGTTTTTT	CASSLLSGQGIGELFF
NA	TRBV19	NA	14	TRBJ1-5	TGTGCCAGTAGTGCAGCGGCGAGGATGCAGCCCCAGCATTTT	CASSAAARMQPQHF
NA	TRBV5-6	NA	14	TRBJ1-5	TGTGCCAGCGGGAGAGGGGAAATCGGGGAGCCCCAGCATTTT	CASGRGEIGEPQHF
few	TRBV12-3/TRBV12-4	NA	14	TRBJ1-2	TGTGCCAGCAGCCCATCCCCGGGTAACTATGGCTACACCTTC	CASSPSPGNYGYTF
few	TRBV12-3/TRBV12-4	NA	14	TRBJ2-1	TGTGCCAGCACCGGGACCCATTTTTACAATGAGCAGTTCTTC	CASTGTHFYNEQFF
few	TRBV20-1	NA	13	TRBJ2-2	TGCAGTGCTAGTGACGAGGCCCCCGGGGAGCTGTTTTTT	CSASDEAPGELFF
many	TRBV4-2	NA	16	TRBJ2-1	TGTGCCAGCAGCCAAGGGTTCACAGGATCTTACAATGAGCAGTTCTTC	CASSQGFTGSYNEQFF
NA	TRBV6-1	TRBD2	17	TRBJ2-1	TGTGCCAGCAGACCCTCCGGGACTAGCGGGAAGTCGAATGAGCAGTTCTTC	CASRPSGTSGKSNEQFF
few	TRBV12-3/TRBV12-4	TRBD1	18	TRBJ2-3	TGTGCCAGCAACAAGAACCGACAGGGACCGACTAGCACAGATACGCAGTATTTT	CASNKNRQGPTSTDTQYF
NA	TRBV7-8	TRBD1	17	TRBJ1-6	TGTGCCAGCAGCGCAACGTTACGGACAGGGGATAATTCACCCCTCCACTTT	CASSATLRTGDNSPLHF
NA	TRBV24-1	NA	14	TRBJ2-1	TGTGCCACCAGTGATTTTGGCACTGGAGGTGAGCAGTTCTTC	CATSDFGTGGEQFF
NA	TRBV7-9	NA	14	TRBJ1-2	TGTGCCAGCAGCTTTAAGGGGCAAGGATATGGCTACACCTTC	CASSFKGQGYGYTF
many	TRBV20-1	NA	16	TRBJ2-2	TGCAGTGCTAGAGATCTCCGTCGGGCGAACACCGGGGAGCTGTTTTTT	CSARDLRRANTGELFF
few	TRBV20-1	NA	15	TRBJ2-1	TGCAGTGCCCCCGGCGGGACACTAACCTACAATGAGCAGTTCTTC	CSAPGGTLTYNEQFF
few	TRBV29-1	TRBD2	15	TRBJ2-4	TGCAGCGTTCGAATCCCCGGGGGGGCCAAAAACATTCAGTACTTC	CSVRIPGGAKNIQYF
few	TRBV9	NA	12	TRBJ2-3	TGTGCCAGCAGCGTAGACAGTTCCCTGCAGTATTTT	CASSVDSSLQYF
many	TRBV29-1	TRBD2	13	TRBJ2-3	TGCAGCGTTGGTGCGGGGGGGCCCGATACGCAGTATTTT	CSVGAGGPDTQYF
NA	TRBV5-1	NA	15	TRBJ2-3	TGCGCCAGCAGCGCACTACAGGTTGGCTCAGATACGCAGTATTTT	CASSALQVGSDTQYF
NA	TRBV7-3	NA	17	TRBJ2-2	TGTGCCAGCAGCTTATATAGGGACACCATTAACACCGGGGAGCTGTTTTTT	CASSLYRDTINTGELFF
few	TRBV3-1	NA	18	TRBJ2-6	TGTGCCAGCAGCCAAGATGGAGGCAGACGCTCTGGGGCCAACGTCCTGACTTTC	CASSQDGGRRSGANVLTF
few	TRBV20-1	NA	12	TRBJ2-7	TGCAGTGGATCCCCCCTATCGGCCGAGCAGTACTTC	CSGSPLSAEQYF
NA	TRBV15	TRBD2	15	TRBJ2-1	TGTGCCACCAGCAGAGTGGACGGGGGGGTTAATGAGCAGTTCTTC	CATSRVDGGVNEQFF
NA	TRBV6-1	TRBD1	15	TRBJ2-3	TGTGCCAGCAGACCTAGGGACAGGGGCACAGATACGCAGTATTTT	CASRPRDRGTDTQYF
NA	TRBV20-1	NA	15	TRBJ1-2	TGCAGTGCTAGGGACGACTGGGGGGGCGCGACCGGCTACACCTTC	CSARDDWGGATGYTF
many	TRBV12-3/TRBV12-4	NA	15	TRBJ2-1	TGTGCCAGCAACCCTGGGGGCCTAGTTTACAATGAGCAGTTCTTC	CASNPGGLVYNEQFF
few	TRBV24-1	TRBD2	17	TRBJ2-1	TGTGCCACCAGTGACACGATAGCGGGACCGCTCTACAATGAGCAGTTCTTC	CATSDTIAGPLYNEQFF
many	TRBV3-1	NA	13	TRBJ2-7	TGTGCCAGCAGCCAAGGAGTCCCTAGAGAGCAGTACTTC	CASSQGVPREQYF
many	TRBV4-1	NA	16	TRBJ1-1	TGCGCCAGCAGCCAAGTGAGGGGGGGGGCGAACACTGAAGCTTTCTTT	CASSQVRGGANTEAFF
many	TRBV10-3	NA	15	TRBJ1-1	TGTGCCATCAGTGAAGGGTCGGGAGTTGGAACTGAAGCTTTCTTT	CAISEGSGVGTEAFF
NA	TRBV6-1	NA	15	TRBJ2-7	TGTGCCAGCAGTGAGGAGCGGAGCAGCTCCTACGAGCAGTACTTC	CASSEERSSSYEQYF
few	TRBV2	TRBD1	17	TRBJ1-2	TGTGCCAGCAGTGAAAATCGACCGGGACAGGGGGAGGATGGCTACACCTTC	CASSENRPGQGEDGYTF
NA	TRBV10-3	TRBD2	16	TRBJ2-3	TGTGCCATCAGTGACGGACTAGCGGGGAACTCCCTTTCGTGTTATTTT	CAISDGLAGNSLSCYF
few	TRBV5-1	TRBD2	14	TRBJ2-5	TGCGCCAGCAGCTCGACTAGCGAACAAGAGACCCAGTACTTC	CASSSTSEQETQYF
few	TRBV5-1	TRBD2	16	TRBJ2-1	TGCGCCAGCAGCGCAACGGGGGGAACTTCCTACAATGAGCAGTTCTTC	CASSATGGTSYNEQFF
few	TRBV25-1	NA	14	TRBJ2-5	TGTGCCAGCAGTCCCCCGACCCCACGGGAGACCCAGTACTTC	CASSPPTPRETQYF
once	TRBV11-2	NA	13	TRBJ2-1	TGTGCCAGCAGCCTATTCATCGTTGGTGAGCAGTTCTTC	CASSLFIVGEQFF
many	TRBV6-5	TRBD1	15	TRBJ1-5	TGTGCCAGCAGTACTGGGACAGGGCGTGTGCAGCCCCAGCATTTT	CASSTGTGRVQPQHF